This TCR beta chain was profiled in a study of beta chain features in type 1 diabetes (dated by TCRdb to the late 2010s). A note on the overall study: Patients and healthy donors did not differ in mean age, gender distribution, total cell number or subset yield. The study compared the TCRB repertoires of sorted circulating CD4+ T cell subsets in recently diagnosed type 1 diabetes patients with those in matched healthy donors. Regulatory and stem cell-like memory subsets were obtained from only 8 patients and roughly eight healthy donors, while naive and central memory subsets were obtained from all 30 or so donors. A total of 100 million to 110 million sorted cells were examined across all samples, and a strong correlation was observed between cell number per subset and RNA yield.

Taken from the germline V gene, the CDR1 and CDR2 loops are SGDLS and YYNGEE. From its cysteine to its phenylalanine, the CDR3 spans 19 amino acids. Only the CDR3 region is kept as DNA, spanning 57 bases read in frame from base 1. V has 3 bases trimmed and J has 5 bases trimmed; junction bases matching no gene number 13. A single peripheral blood draw of around 120 mL on average was collected from each donor into heparinised tubes. Using a panel that included CD45RO, CCR7, CD25, CD127, CD95 and CD27, naive, central memory, regulatory and stem cell-like memory CD4+ T cells were sorted on a BD FACSAria II. All sorted populations exceeded 95% purity. PBMCs were isolated right away by Lymphoprep density gradient centrifugation and were stained directly, without culture. So that batch effects would be minimized, each experiment stained and sorted samples in pairs, pairing one healthy donor with one patient.

This clone was observed a handful of times. Its antigen remains undetermined. Per-base qualities were not stored, and no clone one base away is much larger. Summary of the overall study and its limitations: At VDJ recombination sites, patients with type 1 diabetes made fewer insertions and deleted more nucleotides, a pattern implying thymic rearrangement abnormalities. HLA sub-analyses involved small numbers of individuals, so any influence of HLA type on TCRB rearrangement remained unresolved. Shorter templates might have been favored by PCR, but patient and control samples were amplified and corrected together, so both groups would have been affected equally by any skew. Because cDNA rather than genomic DNA was sequenced, highly expressing activated cells could have been over-represented, although no difference in activation and CD3 levels was found between groups. Naive, central memory and regulatory TCRB repertoires appeared more similar among patients than among healthy donors. Type 1 diabetes patients showed a moderate but significant shortening of TCRB CDR3 length in all four CD4+ subsets.

The entire isolated RNA was reverse transcribed using the High Capacity cDNA Reverse Transcription Kit, and thus expressed TCRB transcripts were sequenced. Deep immunoSEQ sequencing was performed on naive, central memory and regulatory T cell samples, with an average of roughly 3.5 million total reads per sample. Sorted cells were lysed in RLT buffer, and RNA was extracted using DNase-treated RNeasy Micro or Mini kits according to cell number. To prevent cross-contamination, every cell subset was processed on its own, while patient and healthy donor samples were processed together. TCRB sequences were amplified from cDNA with the immunoSEQ multiplex PCR, producing 87-bp fragments spanning the CDR3 region. Amplicons were sequenced on the Illumina HiSeq platform. The original methods were these. Synthetic template baselines were used to correct PCR bias computationally, reads within Hamming distance 2 were collapsed, and singletons that could not be merged were discarded. Reads were aligned to IMGT to assign V, D and J genes, CDR3 length, and insertions or deletions at six rearrangement sites. Within each subset, clonotype counts were normalized to the number of sorted cells before true diversity and Gini coefficients were calculated with the tcR R package. Repertoire sharing was quantified using the overlap coefficient calculated on TCRB nucleotide sequences. Out-of-frame TCRB sequences from naive cells were analyzed to stand in for the pre-selection repertoire. In TCRdb, the immuneACCESS table is reduced to in-frame sequences with V and J assigned. These tables do not hold every clone; where another copy was compared, an unresolved V gene accounts for under half, and the others remain unexplained. The DNA was the basis for D and trimming; V, J and clone size are from that table. The sample table contains 300,000 to 450,000 clones; only one count was recorded for about 20% of them. The leading ten clones occupy around 0.045% of the sample.

The sample was naive CD4+ T cells from blood. Explained via the paper, the cell subset or site label denotes: true naive CD4+ T cells. The sequence is built from TRBV9 and TRBJ2-5; 16 middle bases align to TRBD2. The clonotype was recovered from a woman aged 18-35 years in good health. The CDR3 reads as follows: CASSGPGTSGRAGGETQYF. Here is the DNA: TGTGCCAGCAGCGGACCCGGGACTAGCGGGAGGGCCGGAGGGGAGACCCAGTACTTC.